The present entry profiles one T cell receptor beta chain with its context. Its target is not known. This entry belongs to a study of T cells in localized non-small cell lung cancer. Some clones are missing from TCRdb's copy, which holds only in-frame ones; the method was immunoSEQ multiplex PCR. The table lists around 50,000 clones, roughly 85% of them singletons, with roughly 5.1% in the top ten. The CDR3 is 14 residues long. With 0 bases removed from V and 5 bases from J, the gap between germline ends came to 10 bases. CDR1 is LNHDA and CDR2 is SQIVND in the germline V gene (reference sequence). Study-level findings and limits: Detection in adjacent lung was observed for a median roughly 55 of the top 100 tumor clones. Because only a single region of the tumor was sequenced, heterogeneity remains possible. Tumor trailed uninvolved adjacent lung in T cell clonality, which peaked there. Elevated blood T cell density was associated with longer overall survival.

This clonotype originated in a woman between 35 and 75 years old with stage I lung adenocarcinoma. This specimen consisted of peripheral blood, obtained before any cancer treatment. The genes are TRBV19 and TRBJ1-1; no definite D call. The CDR3: CASSIDLRVTEAFF. The CDR3 nucleotides read TGTGCCAGTAGTATAGATCTCCGGGTAACTGAAGCTTTCTTT. Variable domain in full (rest from reference TRBV19 and TRBJ1-1): DGGITQSPKYLFRKEGQNVTLSCEQNLNHDAMYWYRQDPGQGLRLIYYSQIVNDFQKGDIAEGYSVSREKKESFPLTVTSAQKNPTAFYLCASSIDLRVTEAFFGQGTRLTVV.